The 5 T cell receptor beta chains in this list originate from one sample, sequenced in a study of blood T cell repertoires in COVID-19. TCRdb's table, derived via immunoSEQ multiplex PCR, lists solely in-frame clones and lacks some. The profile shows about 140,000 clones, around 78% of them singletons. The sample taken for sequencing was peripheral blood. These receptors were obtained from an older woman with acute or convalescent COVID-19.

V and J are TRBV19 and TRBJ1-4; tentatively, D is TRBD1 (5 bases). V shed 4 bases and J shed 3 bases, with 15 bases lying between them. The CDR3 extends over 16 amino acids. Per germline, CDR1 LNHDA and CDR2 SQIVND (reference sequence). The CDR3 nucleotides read TGTGCCAGTAGTAGGGGGGTGAGGACGGCTAATGAAAAACTGTTTTTT. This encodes CASSRGVRTANEKLFF. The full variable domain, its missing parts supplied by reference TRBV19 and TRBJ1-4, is DGGITQSPKYLFRKEGQNVTLSCEQNLNHDAMYWYRQDPGQGLRLIYYSQIVNDFQKGDIAEGYSVSREKKESFPLTVTSAQKNPTAFYLCASSRGVRTANEKLFFGSGTQLSVL.

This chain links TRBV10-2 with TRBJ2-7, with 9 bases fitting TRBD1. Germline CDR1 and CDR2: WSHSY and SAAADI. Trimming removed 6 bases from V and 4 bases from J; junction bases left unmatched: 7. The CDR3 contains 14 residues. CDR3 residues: CASSGTGGLYEQYF. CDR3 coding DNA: TGCGCCAGCAGCGGAACAGGGGGCTTGTACGAGCAGTACTTC.

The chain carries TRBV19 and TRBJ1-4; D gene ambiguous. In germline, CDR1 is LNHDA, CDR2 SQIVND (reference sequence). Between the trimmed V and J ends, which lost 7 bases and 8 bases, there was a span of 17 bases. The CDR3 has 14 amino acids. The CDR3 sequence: CASNPSSLSEKLFF. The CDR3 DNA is TGTGCCAGTAACCCTTCCTCCTTGAGCGAAAAACTGTTTTTT.

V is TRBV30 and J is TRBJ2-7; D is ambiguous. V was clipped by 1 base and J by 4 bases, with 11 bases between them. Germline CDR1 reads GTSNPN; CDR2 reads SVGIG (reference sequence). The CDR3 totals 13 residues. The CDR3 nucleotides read TGTGCCTGGAGTGCTCTCTTCCTGTACGAGCAGTACTTC. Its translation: CAWSALFLYEQYF.

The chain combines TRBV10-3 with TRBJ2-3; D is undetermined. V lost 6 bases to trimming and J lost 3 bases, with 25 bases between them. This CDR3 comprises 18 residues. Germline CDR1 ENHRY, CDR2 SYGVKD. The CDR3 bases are TGTGCCATCAGAAGCGAGCAATTAACTATCCCGGGTACAGATACGCAGTATTTT. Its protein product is CAIRSEQLTIPGTDTQYF.